This is a list of T cell receptor beta chains from one sample in a study of tissue T cells after allogeneic stem cell transplantation. Clones were sequenced by immunoSEQ multiplex PCR, and TCRdb holds only the in-frame ones, with some missing. Here the sample spans approximately 1,300 clones, under 75% being singletons. This material consisted of bone marrow, taken at autopsy. These receptor sequences come from a male patient older than 55 with steroid-refractory graft-versus-host disease after an allogeneic stem cell transplant. Some T cells may arise from the graft donor. Both conserved end residues are part of each CDR3.

v_call	j_call	cdr3_aa
TRBV5-1	TRBJ1-2	CASSSSPTVNYGYTF
TRBV3-1/TRBV3-2	TRBJ2-5	CASSQDGGYQETQYF
TRBV7-3	TRBJ1-1	CASSSNLRGKGMNTEAFF
TRBV5-6	TRBJ2-5	CASSLGAGGGETQYF
TRBV11-1	TRBJ1-6	CASSPQGDRENSPLHF
TRBV24-1	TRBJ2-2	CATRGNTGELFF
TRBV5-6	TRBJ2-5	CARCWGAGGGETQYF
TRBV5-5	TRBJ2-5	CASSVGTAFPETQYF
TRBV7-2	TRBJ2-7	CASSSQTGYEQYF
TRBV7-9	TRBJ2-1	CASNKPVSGGNEQFF
TRBV5-6	TRBJ1-1	CASSLRGTEAFF
TRBV27	TRBJ2-7	CASSLWVGYEQYF
TRBV6-5	TRBJ2-7	CASSYRRGQNEQYF
TRBV5-5	TRBJ2-1	CASSLQGTEQFF
TRBV4-3	TRBJ1-6	CASSLELMRNSPLHF
TRBV27	TRBJ2-2	CASSPRPERELFF
TRBV5-1	TRBJ2-7	CASSPGEGYYEQYF
TRBV6-5	TRBJ2-7	CASLWSQGGSYEQYF
TRBV5-6	TRBJ2-2	CASSLAAPTGELFF
TRBV11-2	TRBJ2-1	CASSPRLAGIYNEQFF
TRBV5-6	TRBJ1-2	CASSLAVSGANYGYTF
TRBV7-2	TRBJ2-2	CASSLLSGGTFAGELFF
TRBV2	TRBJ1-6	CASTGTVTSSYNSPLHF
TRBV12-3/TRBV12-4	TRBJ1-6	CASSSSYNSPLHF
TRBV12-5	TRBJ2-7	CASGFRGTVGEQYF
TRBV6-5	TRBJ2-2	CASRDGANTGELFF
TRBV15	TRBJ2-2	CATSRDRGFPGELFF
TRBV7-9	TRBJ1-1	CASSLNRGDTEAFF
TRBV12-5	TRBJ1-4	CASGIGQVGEKLFF
TRBV5-6	TRBJ2-5	CACSLGAGGGETQYF
TRBV7-2	TRBJ2-1	CASSSQQRIQGREQFF
TRBV2	TRBJ2-3	CASSGGTASTDTQYF
TRBV5-4	TRBJ2-1	CASSSRGGEQFF
TRBV7-9	TRBJ1-1	CASTNPGTGPEAFF
TRBV13	TRBJ2-7	CASSPLPGTGVYEQYF
TRBV19	TRBJ2-3	CASSIIGGSPTDTQYF
TRBV5-5	TRBJ2-5	CASSISYRGSGETQYF
TRBV5-6	TRBJ2-5	CASSWGAGGGETQYF
TRBV7-2	TRBJ2-5	CASRLTIGETQYF
TRBV9	TRBJ2-6	CASSTAGSGANVLTF
TRBV4-1	TRBJ2-1	CASSQDVVAGGPGNEQFF
TRBV5-6	TRBJ1-2	CASSSGQRYGYTF
TRBV5-6	TRBJ2-5	CASRLGAGGGETQYF
TRBV6-5	TRBJ2-2	CASLLHANTGELFF
TRBV29-1	TRBJ2-5	CSVGPWGVRETQYF
TRBV7-8	TRBJ2-5	CASVGGETQYF
TRBV9	TRBJ1-5	CASSVGDSGTGVVQPQHF
TRBV5-4	TRBJ2-2	CASRPGTDTGELFF
TRBV5-8	TRBJ2-1	CASSLVRNEQFF
TRBV6-6	TRBJ2-6	CASSRGGIGTFISGANVLTF
TRBV5-6	TRBJ1-2	CASSSGQSYGYTF
TRBV11-2	TRBJ2-1	CASSFNVYLGEQFF
TRBV7-2	TRBJ1-1	CASSFISVVISASAFF
TRBV5-6	TRBJ2-5	CARRWVAGGGETQYF
TRBV6-6	TRBJ2-1	CATLLSSYNEQFF
TRBV5-6	TRBJ1-1	CASSLRGNTEAFF
TRBV10-3	TRBJ1-1	CAISTGTSREAFF
TRBV5-6	TRBJ2-5	CASSLVAGGGETQYF